The table lists the clone carrying this T cell receptor (beta chain) with a few counts. Its target is unknown. This record belongs to a study of cytomegalovirus exposure and HLA in healthy donors. The study, taken as a whole, reports: Investigators reported around 150 TCR beta chains as tied to cytomegalovirus. Reported results showed that the classifier diagnosed cytomegalovirus status with high specificity and sensitivity. A later analysis linked a missense DCLRE1C variant to TCR beta V- and J-gene trimming. In a later analysis, across HLA loci, associated TCR counts were highest for DRB1, lowest for HLA-C.

The CDR3 loop spans 16 amino acids. Trimming at V came to 4 bases and at J to 3 bases, leaving 11 bases not matched to a gene. From germline, CDR1 is LGHNA and CDR2 YNFKEQ. The PCR had 60 Vbeta and 13 Jbeta primers. Produced via immunoSEQ multiplex PCR; TCRdb's table is partial and in-frame only. The repertoire holds about 190,000 clones, with over 60% as singletons. The sequence was obtained from a woman in her thirties in good health and CMV-seropositive. Material for sequencing was PBMCs. The genes are TRBV4-2 and TRBJ1-2; 7 positions agree with TRBD1. This chain's CDR3 is CASSREGGQSYYGYTF. The CDR3 bases are TGTGCCAGCAGCCGAGAGGGGGGACAGAGCTACTATGGCTACACCTTC.